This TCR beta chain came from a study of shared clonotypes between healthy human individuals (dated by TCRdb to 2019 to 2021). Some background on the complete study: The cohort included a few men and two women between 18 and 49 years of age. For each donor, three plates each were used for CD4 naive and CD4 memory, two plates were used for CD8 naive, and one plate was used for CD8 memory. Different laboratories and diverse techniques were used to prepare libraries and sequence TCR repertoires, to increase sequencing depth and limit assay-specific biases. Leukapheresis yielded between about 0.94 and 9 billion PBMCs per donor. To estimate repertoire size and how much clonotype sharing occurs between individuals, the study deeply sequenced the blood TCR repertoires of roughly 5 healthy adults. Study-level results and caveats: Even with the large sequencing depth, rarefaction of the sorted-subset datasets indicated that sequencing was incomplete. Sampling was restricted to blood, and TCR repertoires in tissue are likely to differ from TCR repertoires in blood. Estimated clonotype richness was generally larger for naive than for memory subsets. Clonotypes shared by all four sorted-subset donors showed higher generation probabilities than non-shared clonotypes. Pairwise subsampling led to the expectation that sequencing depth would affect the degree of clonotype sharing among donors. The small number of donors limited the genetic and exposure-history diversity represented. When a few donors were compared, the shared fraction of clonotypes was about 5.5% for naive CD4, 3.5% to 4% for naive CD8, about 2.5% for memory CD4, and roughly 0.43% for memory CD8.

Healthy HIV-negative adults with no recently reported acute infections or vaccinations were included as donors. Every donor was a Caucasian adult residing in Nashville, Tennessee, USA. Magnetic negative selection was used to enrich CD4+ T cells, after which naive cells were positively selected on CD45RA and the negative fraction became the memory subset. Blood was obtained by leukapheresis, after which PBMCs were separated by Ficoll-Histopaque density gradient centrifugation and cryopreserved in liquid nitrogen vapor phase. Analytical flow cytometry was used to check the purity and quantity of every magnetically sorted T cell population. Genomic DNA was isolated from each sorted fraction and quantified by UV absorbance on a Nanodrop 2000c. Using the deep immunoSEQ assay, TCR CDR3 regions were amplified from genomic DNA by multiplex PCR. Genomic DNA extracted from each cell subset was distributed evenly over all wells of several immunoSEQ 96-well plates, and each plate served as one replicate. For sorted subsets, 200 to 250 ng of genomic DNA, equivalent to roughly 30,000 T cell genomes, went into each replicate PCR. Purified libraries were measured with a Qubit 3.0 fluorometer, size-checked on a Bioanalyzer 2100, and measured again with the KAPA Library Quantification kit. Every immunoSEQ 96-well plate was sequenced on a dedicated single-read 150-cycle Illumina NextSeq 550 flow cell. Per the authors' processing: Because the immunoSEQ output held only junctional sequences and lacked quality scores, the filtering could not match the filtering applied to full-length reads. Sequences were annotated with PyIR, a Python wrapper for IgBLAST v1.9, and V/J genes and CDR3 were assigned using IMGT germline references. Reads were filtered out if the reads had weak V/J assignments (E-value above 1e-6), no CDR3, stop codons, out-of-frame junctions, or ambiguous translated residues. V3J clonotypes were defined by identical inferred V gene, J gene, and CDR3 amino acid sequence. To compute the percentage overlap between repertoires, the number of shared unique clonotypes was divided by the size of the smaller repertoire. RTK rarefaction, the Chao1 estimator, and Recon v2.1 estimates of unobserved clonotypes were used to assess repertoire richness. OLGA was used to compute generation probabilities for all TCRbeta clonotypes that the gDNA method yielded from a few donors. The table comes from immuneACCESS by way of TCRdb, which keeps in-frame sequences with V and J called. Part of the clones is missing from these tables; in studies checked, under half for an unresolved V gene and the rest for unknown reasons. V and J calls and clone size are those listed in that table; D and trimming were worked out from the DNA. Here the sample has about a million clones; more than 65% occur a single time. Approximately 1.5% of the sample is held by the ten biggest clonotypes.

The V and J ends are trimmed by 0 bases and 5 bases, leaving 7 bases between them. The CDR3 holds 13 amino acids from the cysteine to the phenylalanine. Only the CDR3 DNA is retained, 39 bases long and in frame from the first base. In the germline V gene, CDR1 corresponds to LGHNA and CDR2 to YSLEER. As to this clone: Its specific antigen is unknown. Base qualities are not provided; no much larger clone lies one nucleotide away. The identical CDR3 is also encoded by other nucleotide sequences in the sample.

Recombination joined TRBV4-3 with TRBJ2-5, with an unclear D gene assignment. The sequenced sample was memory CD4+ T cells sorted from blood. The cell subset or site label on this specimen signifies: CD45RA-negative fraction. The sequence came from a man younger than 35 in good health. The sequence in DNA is TGCGCCAGCAGCCAAGATGCGCGGGAGACCCAGTACTTC. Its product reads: CASSQDARETQYF.